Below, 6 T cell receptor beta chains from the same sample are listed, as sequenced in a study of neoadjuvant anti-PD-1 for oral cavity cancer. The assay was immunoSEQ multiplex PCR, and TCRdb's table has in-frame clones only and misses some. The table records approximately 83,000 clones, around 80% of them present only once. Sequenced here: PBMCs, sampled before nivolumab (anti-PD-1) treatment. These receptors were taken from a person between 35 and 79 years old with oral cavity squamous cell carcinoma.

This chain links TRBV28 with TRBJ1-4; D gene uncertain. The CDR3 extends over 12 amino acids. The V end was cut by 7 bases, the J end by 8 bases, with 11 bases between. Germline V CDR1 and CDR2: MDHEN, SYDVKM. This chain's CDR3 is CASKDPTEKLFF. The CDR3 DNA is TGTGCCAGCAAAGATCCGACAGAAAAACTGTTTTTT.

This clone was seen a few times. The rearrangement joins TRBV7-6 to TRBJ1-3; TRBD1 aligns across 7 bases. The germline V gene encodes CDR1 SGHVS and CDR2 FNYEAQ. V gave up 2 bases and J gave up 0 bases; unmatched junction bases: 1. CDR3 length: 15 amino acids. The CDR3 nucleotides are TGTGCCAGCAGCTTACAGGGGGGCTCTGGAAACACCATATATTTT. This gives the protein CASSLQGGSGNTIYF. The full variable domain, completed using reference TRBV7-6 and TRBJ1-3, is GAGVSQSPRYKVTKRGQDVALRCDPISGHVSLYWYRQALGQGPEFLTYFNYEAQQDKSGLPNDRFSAERPEGSISTLTIQRTEQRDSAMYRCASSLQGGSGNTIYFGEGSWLTVV.

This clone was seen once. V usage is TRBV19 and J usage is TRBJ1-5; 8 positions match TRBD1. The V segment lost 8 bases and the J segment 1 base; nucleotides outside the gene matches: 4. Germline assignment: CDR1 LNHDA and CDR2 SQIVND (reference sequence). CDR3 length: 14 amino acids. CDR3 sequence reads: CASQDRASNQPQHF. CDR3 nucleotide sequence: TGTGCCAGTCAGGACAGGGCAAGCAATCAGCCCCAGCATTTT.

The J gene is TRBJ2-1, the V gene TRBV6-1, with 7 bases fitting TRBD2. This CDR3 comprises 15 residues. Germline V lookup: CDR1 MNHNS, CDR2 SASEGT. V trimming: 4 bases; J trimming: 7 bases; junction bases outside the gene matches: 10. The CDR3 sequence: CASSASGGPWNEQFF. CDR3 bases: TGTGCCAGCAGTGCTAGCGGAGGGCCTTGGAATGAGCAGTTCTTC.

CDR3 region: CASSPGQGADEQFF. The CDR3 bases are TGCGCCAGCAGCCCGGGACAGGGAGCGGATGAGCAGTTCTTC. The rearrangement joins TRBV5-1 to TRBJ2-1; 9 nucleotides match TRBD1. The CDR3 runs 14 residues. CDR1 is SGHRS, CDR2 YFSETQ, per germline. Trimming cost V 4 bases and J 8 bases; bases outside gene matches: 7.

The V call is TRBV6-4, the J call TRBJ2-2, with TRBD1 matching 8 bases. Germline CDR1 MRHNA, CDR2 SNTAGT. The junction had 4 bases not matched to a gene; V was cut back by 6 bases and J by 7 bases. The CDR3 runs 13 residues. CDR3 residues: CASSTGGFGELFF. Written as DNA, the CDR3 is TGTGCCAGCAGCACAGGGGGGTTCGGGGAGCTGTTTTTT.